These 26 T cell receptor beta chains came from one sample sequenced in a study of T cells after yellow fever vaccination. Via MiXCR, TCRdb re-called the 5' RACE reads, giving one row per CDR3 protein. The sample carries 200,000 to 250,000 distinct CDR3 sequences, about 7.1% recorded once. Sequencing was performed on CD4+ T cells sorted from PBMCs, taken 15 days after the yellow fever booster vaccination. The receptors here all came from a man aged 30 to 39 who received the YFV17D yellow fever vaccine.

J is TRBJ1-1 and V is TRBV19; TRBD1 agrees at 8 bases. CDR1 is LNHDA, CDR2 SQIVND, per germline (reference sequence). This CDR3 spans 12 amino acids. J gave up 4 bases and V 10 bases, and 5 bases lay outside the gene matches. CDR3 DNA sequence: TGTGCCACGACAGGGGTCCGCACTGAAGCTTTCTTT. Its protein is CATTGVRTEAFF.

The table lists this clonotype with many counts. V usage is TRBV19 and J usage is TRBJ1-1; D is uncertain. There are 12 residues in the CDR3. The V and J ends lost 3 bases and 2 bases respectively, with 4 bases between them. The germline gives CDR1 LNHDA, CDR2 SQIVND (reference sequence). The CDR3 sequence is CASSMINTEAFF. DNA for the CDR3: TGTGCCAGTAGTATGATAAACACTGAAGCTTTCTTT.

This sequence joins TRBV6-2 or TRBV6-3 and TRBJ1-1, with D hard to call. Trimming removed 9 bases from V and 5 bases from J, with 10 bases in between. Per the germline V gene, CDR1 is MNHEY and CDR2 is SVGEGT. The CDR3 runs 11 residues. The CDR3 loop reads CARTMRTEAFF. The CDR3 DNA reads TGTGCCAGAACCATGAGGACTGAAGCTTTCTTT.

This clonotype was seen more than once but under ten times. V is TRBV7-9 and J is TRBJ1-1; TRBD1 matches 7 bases. The CDR3 is 12 amino acids. J lost 7 bases, V lost 2 bases, and 1 base had no gene match. Per the germline V gene, CDR1 is SEHNR and CDR2 is FQNEAQ (reference sequence). The CDR3 coding sequence is TGTGCCAGCAGCTTAAGACAGGGTGAAGCTTTCTTT. Translating it yields CASSLRQGEAFF.

This clonotype was counted only a few times. The chain links TRBV20-1 to TRBJ2-3; D gene unclear. Germline V gene data show CDR1 as DFQATT and CDR2 as SNEGSKA (reference sequence). Trimming pared 3 bases from V and 2 bases from J, leaving 12 bases between. The CDR3 has 14 amino acids. CDR3 region: CSASHSAATDTQYF. The CDR3, as DNA: TGCAGTGCTAGTCACAGCGCTGCCACAGATACGCAGTATTTT.

The chain links TRBV20-1 to TRBJ2-1, with 11 bases fitting TRBD2. The V segment lost 5 bases and the J segment 3 bases; nucleotides outside the gene matches: 3. This CDR3 is built from 14 residues. Germline CDR1 reads DFQATT; CDR2 reads SNEGSKA (reference sequence). The CDR3 sequence: CSAGGLADYNEQFF. The CDR3 nucleotides are TGCAGTGCTGGGGGACTAGCGGACTACAATGAGCAGTTCTTC.

This clonotype was seen ten or more times. The V gene is TRBV10-3, the J gene TRBJ2-3; 8 nucleotides line up with TRBD2. The CDR3 extends over 15 amino acids. Per the germline V gene, CDR1 is ENHRY and CDR2 is SYGVKD. The V gene end was trimmed by 0 bases and the J gene end by 3 bases; junction bases not matched to a gene: 2. Written as DNA, the CDR3 is TGTGCCATCAGTGAGTCGGGCGGGAGGACAGATACGCAGTATTTT. Amino acids: CAISESGGRTDTQYF.

This chain connects TRBV20-1 to TRBJ1-4; D gene uncertain. The V end was cut by 3 bases, the J end by 3 bases, with 8 bases between. Germline V gene data show CDR1 as DFQATT and CDR2 as SNEGSKA (reference sequence). CDR3 length: 13 residues. The CDR3 is CSASRSPNEKLFF. CDR3 nucleotide sequence: TGCAGTGCTAGTCGCAGCCCTAATGAAAAACTGTTTTTT.

This clonotype was counted between two and nine times. The chain links TRBV19 to TRBJ2-3; 7 nucleotides agree with TRBD1. The CDR3 runs to 14 residues. The germline V gene encodes CDR1 LNHDA and CDR2 SQIVND (reference sequence). V lost 6 bases and J lost 2; bases outside the gene matches: 5. CDR3 residues: CASSTGTATDTQYF. CDR3 nucleotides: TGTGCCAGTAGCACCGGGACAGCCACAGATACGCAGTATTTT. The entire variable domain, with the rest obtained from reference TRBV19 and TRBJ2-3, is as follows: DGGITQSPKYLFRKEGQNVTLSCEQNLNHDAMYWYRQDPGQGLRLIYYSQIVNDFQKGDIAEGYSVSREKKESFPLTVTSAQKNPTAFYLCASSTGTATDTQYFGPGTRLTVL.

This rearrangement joins TRBV19 to TRBJ1-1, with TRBD1 as a possible D gene (6 bases). CDR3 length: 14 residues. V was shortened by 5 bases and J by 3 bases, with 13 bases between the two germline ends. Looked up from germline, CDR1 is LNHDA and CDR2 is SQIVND (reference sequence). The CDR3 reads CASSSGASDTEAFF. As DNA, the CDR3 is TGTGCCAGTAGTTCAGGGGCTTCCGACACTGAAGCTTTCTTT.

This clonotype was counted only a few times. A read error may account for a junction end that differs from germline. V and J are TRBV4-3 and TRBJ2-1; 8 bases are shared with TRBD2. Germline V lookup: CDR1 LGHNA, CDR2 YSLEER. The CDR3 contains 13 residues. Here the CDR3 reads CASSQDSGTRRSF. DNA for the CDR3: TGCGCCAGCAGCCAAGATAGTGGGACTAGAAGGTCCTTC.

This clonotype was counted between two and nine times. J is TRBJ2-7 and V is TRBV9; 8 positions agree with TRBD1. The J segment lost 0 bases and the V segment lost 3 bases, leaving 8 bases of the junction unmatched. CDR3 length equals 16 residues. CDR1 is SGDLS and CDR2 is YYNGEE in the germline V gene. The CDR3 nucleotides are TGTGCCAGCAGCGAGCAGGACAGGGCCGTCTCCTACGAGCAGTACTTC. Translation: CASSEQDRAVSYEQYF.

The sample holds many counts of this clonotype. The rearrangement uses TRBV18 and TRBJ2-7, with D possibly being TRBD1 (6 bases). V was clipped by 3 bases and J by 2 bases, with 8 bases between them. The germline V gene has CDR1 KGHSH and CDR2 LQKENI. CDR3 size: 13 residues. CDR3: CASSPGTTYEQYF. In DNA form, the CDR3 reads TGTGCCAGCTCACCCGGGACAACCTACGAGCAGTACTTC.

The chain carries TRBV5-4 and TRBJ2-5, with a tentative D call TRBD2 (5 bases). There are 14 residues in the CDR3. Germline CDR1 reads SGHNT; CDR2 reads YYREEE (reference sequence). Trimming left V 3 bases short and J 2 bases short, with 11 bases between. In nucleotides, the CDR3 is TGTGCCAGCAGCTCAGGACTCAAACAAGAGACCCAGTACTTC. This encodes CASSSGLKQETQYF.

This clonotype showed up many times. The chain is built from TRBV5-1 and TRBJ2-2, with 9 bases aligning to TRBD2. The V gene end was trimmed by 4 bases and the J gene end by 11 bases; junction bases not matched to a gene: 9. The CDR3 runs to 14 residues. Germline loops: CDR1 SGHRS, CDR2 YFSETQ. The CDR3 spells CASSPVASGAELFF. Here the CDR3 DNA reads TGCGCCAGCAGCCCGGTGGCTAGCGGGGCAGAGCTGTTTTTT.

The V gene is TRBV15, the J gene TRBJ2-7, with D possibly being TRBD1 (5 bases). Looked up from germline, CDR1 is LNHNV and CDR2 is YYDKDF (reference sequence). The CDR3 extends over 13 amino acids. The ends were cut back, 6 bases at V and 0 bases at J, with 9 bases in the middle. For the CDR3, the DNA is TGTGCCACCAGACAGGTTACCTCCTACGAGCAGTACTTC. Translated: CATRQVTSYEQYF.

This clonotype was detected only a few times. CDR3 protein: CASSQDWGTDETQYF. The CDR3 DNA follows: TGCGCCAGCAGCCAAGATTGGGGGACGGATGAGACCCAGTACTTC. The V call is TRBV4-3, the J call TRBJ2-5; D is possibly TRBD1 or TRBD2 (5 bases each). The CDR3 consists of 15 residues. Trimming removed 0 bases at V and 5 bases at J, with 13 bases between. Germline lookup yields CDR1 LGHNA and CDR2 YSLEER.

The genes are TRBV11-2 and TRBJ2-5; D may be TRBD1 (5 bases). Trimming removed 1 base from V and 5 bases from J, with 14 bases in between. CDR3 length: 15 residues. Germline values: CDR1 SGHAT, CDR2 FQNNGV. The CDR3: CASSLGLGARETQYF. CDR3 nucleotide sequence: TGTGCCAGCAGCTTAGGGTTAGGGGCCCGGGAGACCCAGTACTTC.

This clonotype appeared many times. The chain is built from TRBV29-1 and TRBJ2-1; 8 bases fit TRBD1. CDR1 and CDR2 (germline): SQVTM, ANQGSEA. After removal of 6 bases from V and 7 bases from J, the junction contained 2 bases not matched to a gene. The CDR3 length is 11 residues. For the CDR3, the DNA is TGCAGCGTCTACAGGGGGAATGAGCAGTTCTTC. Encoded protein: CSVYRGNEQFF.

This clonotype was detected ten times or more. V usage is TRBV10-3 and J usage is TRBJ2-1; no definite D call. This CDR3 has 13 amino acids. Germline V gene sequence: CDR1 ENHRY, CDR2 SYGVKD. Trimming removed 3 bases from V and 3 bases from J, with 6 bases in between. Here the CDR3 reads CAISDKGYNEQFF. CDR3 nucleotide sequence: TGTGCCATCAGTGATAAGGGCTACAATGAGCAGTTCTTC.

V usage is TRBV7-3 and J usage is TRBJ2-1; 11 bases map to TRBD2. Losses at the gene ends were 0 bases for V and 10 bases for J; bases not matched to a gene: 11. Per germline, CDR1 SGHTA and CDR2 FQGTGA. This CDR3 is 17 amino acids long. CDR3 sequence reads: CASSLTDLAGGGSEQFF. In DNA form, the CDR3 reads TGTGCCAGCAGCTTAACAGATCTAGCGGGAGGAGGCTCGGAGCAGTTCTTC.

V usage is TRBV11-2 and J usage is TRBJ1-3; a possible D gene is TRBD1 (5 bases). CDR1 is SGHAT and CDR2 is FQNNGV in the germline V gene. The V and J ends lost 3 bases and 0 bases respectively, with 18 bases between them. There are 18 residues in the CDR3. CDR3 sequence reads: CASSFRKRQTSSGNTIYF. The CDR3 DNA reads TGTGCCAGCAGCTTTCGAAAGAGACAGACGAGCTCTGGAAACACCATATATTTT.

This clonotype was seen repeatedly, ten times or more. V gene TRBV19 combines with J gene TRBJ1-5; D remains ambiguous. Between the trimmed V and J ends, which lost 5 bases and 9 bases, there was a span of 17 bases. The CDR3 has 14 amino acids. Germline V gives CDR1 LNHDA, CDR2 SQIVND (reference sequence). Here the CDR3 reads CASSPNTESGPQHF. In nucleotides, the CDR3 is TGTGCCAGTAGTCCCAACACGGAATCAGGGCCCCAGCATTTT.

This clonotype was seen a handful of times. This chain links TRBV19 with TRBJ2-1; 14 positions agree with TRBD2. Germline CDR1 is LNHDA and CDR2 is SQIVND (reference sequence). The CDR3 covers 18 residues. With 1 base clipped from V and 7 bases from J, the junction kept 9 bases outside the gene matches. The CDR3 here is CASSIASLRLAGGNEQFF. The CDR3 coding sequence is TGTGCCAGTAGTATAGCAAGCTTGCGACTAGCGGGAGGGAATGAGCAGTTCTTC. Using reference TRBV19 and TRBJ2-1 for the parts outside the CDR3, the full variable domain is DGGITQSPKYLFRKEGQNVTLSCEQNLNHDAMYWYRQDPGQGLRLIYYSQIVNDFQKGDIAEGYSVSREKKESFPLTVTSAQKNPTAFYLCASSIASLRLAGGNEQFFGPGTRLTVL.

This clonotype was detected a few times. The chain combines TRBV5-1 with TRBJ1-4; 7 nucleotides align to TRBD1. CDR1 is SGHRS, CDR2 YFSETQ, per germline. The CDR3 length is 15 residues. Trimming removed 0 bases from V and 6 bases from J; junction bases left unmatched: 5. CDR3 region: CASSLAGTVDEKLFF. CDR3 sequence (DNA): TGCGCCAGCAGCTTGGCGGGGACAGTTGATGAAAAACTGTTTTTT.

The chain combines TRBV7-8 with TRBJ2-7; 10 bases fit TRBD2. Germline V gene lookup returns CDR1 SGHVS and CDR2 FQNEAQ. V was clipped by 6 bases and J by 7 bases; unmatched bases: 9. CDR3 length: 14 amino acids. This chain's CDR3 is CASRLTSGIFEQYF. In DNA form, the CDR3 reads TGTGCCAGCAGGCTAACTAGCGGGATTTTTGAGCAGTACTTC.